This TCR beta chain originates from a study of shared clonotypes between healthy human individuals. Whole-study context: Every donor yielded three CD4 naive, three CD4 memory, two CD8 naive and one CD8 memory plate. Study-wide points: Some naive CD4 clonotypes, roughly 4.7%, turned up in common across four donors.

Germline loops: CDR1 SGHRS, CDR2 YFSETQ. The CDR3 totals 14 residues. The ends were cut back, 0 bases at V and 0 bases at J, with 6 bases in the middle. Comment on this clone: Its target is not known.

Sorted-subset replicate PCRs used about 200 ng of genomic DNA. This amount corresponded to some 32,000 T cell genomes. TCRdb keeps only in-frame clones here, not all; method: immunoSEQ multiplex PCR. The sample records a few hundred thousand clones, roughly 97% being singletons. The clonotype originates from a woman aged 30 to 39 in good health. Input material: naive CD4+ T cells sorted from blood. The subset here: CD45RA+ positively selected. The rearrangement links TRBV5-1 to TRBJ1-1, with D unclear. CDR3 nucleotides: TGCGCCAGCAGCTTGGCAGAGATGAACACTGAAGCTTTCTTT. Translating it yields CASSLAEMNTEAFF.